The 2 T cell receptor beta chains listed next were all sequenced from one sample in a study of cytomegalovirus exposure and HLA in healthy donors. The primer mix had 60 Vbeta and 13 Jbeta primers. TCRdb's copy holds only in-frame clones and misses some; the assay was immunoSEQ multiplex PCR. The sample includes some 120,000 clones, 65% to 90% of them seen just once. The material sequenced was PBMCs. The receptors stem from a woman in her late teens or twenties in good health and CMV-seropositive.

The rearrangement uses TRBV10-3 and TRBJ2-1, with 10 bases fitting TRBD2. Per germline, CDR1 ENHRY and CDR2 SYGVKD. Trimming took 4 bases from V and 9 from J; bases not matched to a gene: 12. The CDR3 runs 16 residues. CDR3 residues: CAISAPERGGRGEQFF. The CDR3 nucleotides read TGTGCCATCAGTGCCCCCGAGCGGGGGGGCCGTGGTGAGCAGTTCTTC.

The table lists this clone with a few counts. V usage is TRBV5-5 and J usage is TRBJ1-2, with D perhaps matching TRBD1 (6 bases). V shed 4 bases and J shed 1 base, with 8 bases lying between them. The CDR3 covers 13 residues. The germline CDR1 and CDR2 sequences are SGHKS and YYEKEE (reference sequence). This chain's CDR3 is CASSPQGNYGYTF. DNA of the CDR3: TGTGCCAGCAGCCCACAGGGTAACTATGGCTACACCTTC.